These 2 T cell receptor beta chains were all obtained from the same sample, sequenced in a study of blood T cell repertoires in COVID-19 (dated by TCRdb to about 2020). Library generation was performed with the immunoSEQ multiplex PCR assay. TCRdb re-hosts the immuneACCESS table, in-frame sequences only. Its copies lack some clones; in the studies checked, an unresolved V gene accounts for under half of them, and the cause for the rest is not known. For this sample the table gives 40,000 to 55,000 clones, of which approximately 85% were detected only once. The top ten clones comprise about 15% of the sample. The specimen sequenced was peripheral blood. These receptor sequences come from a human donor in a cohort sampled during active COVID-19.

V and J are TRBV15 and TRBJ1-4; tentative D call: TRBD1 (6 bases). CDR1 LNHNV and CDR2 YYDKDF come from the germline V gene (reference sequence). Trimming cost V 9 bases and J 5 bases, with 13 bases left between them. The CDR3 length is 13 residues. The CDR3 sequence is CATSTGVNEKLFF. The CDR3 coding sequence is TGTGCCACATCGACAGGCGTCAATGAAAAACTGTTTTTT.

The V and J genes are TRBV19 and TRBJ1-3, with 7 bases aligning to TRBD1. Germline lookup yields CDR1 LNHDA and CDR2 SQIVND (reference sequence). The V segment lost 8 bases and the J segment 4 bases; nucleotides outside the gene matches: 8. The CDR3 is 14 amino acids. CDR3 coding DNA: TGTGCCAGTCGGGAGGGGGCGAGAGGAAACACCATATATTTT. Translating gives CASREGARGNTIYF.